The following is a T cell receptor (beta chain) sequence with its context. Its antigen remains unidentified. Given a much more abundant clone one base away, this may be a read error. The V gene's germline CDR1 is SGHDT and CDR2 YYEEEE. The CDR3 sequence is 13 residues long. TCRdb fed the 5' RACE reads into MiXCR, producing one record per CDR3 protein. The sample has 85,000 to 100,000 distinct CDR3 sequences, 3.5% seen once. The sample originates from a study of neurological immune-mediated disorders. Findings and caveats of the study: None of the CDR3 amino acid sequences found in expanded clones was shared across subjects. This suggests that the TCR-beta repertoires were private in all groups.

The chain is built from TRBV5-6 and TRBJ2-6; a possible D gene is TRBD1 (5 bases). Sequenced input: PBMCs. The sequence came from a woman under 30 with multiple sclerosis. CDR3 coding DNA: TGTGCCAGCAGCTTCCCTGGGGCCAAAGTCCTGACTTTC. It encodes CASSFPGAKVLTF.